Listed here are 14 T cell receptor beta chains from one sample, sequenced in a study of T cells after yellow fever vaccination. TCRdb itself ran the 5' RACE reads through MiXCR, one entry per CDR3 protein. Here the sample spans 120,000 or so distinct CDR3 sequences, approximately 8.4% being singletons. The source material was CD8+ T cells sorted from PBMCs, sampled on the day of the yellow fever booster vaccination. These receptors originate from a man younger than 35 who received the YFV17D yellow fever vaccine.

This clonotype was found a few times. CDR3 protein: CASSQATGELFF. For the CDR3, the DNA is TGCGCCAGCAGCCAAGCAACGGGGGAGCTGTTTTTT. J is TRBJ2-2 and V is TRBV4-3, with D unclear. The V gene lost 1 base and the J gene lost 8 bases, with 5 bases spanning the gap. This CDR3 is 12 amino acids long. CDR1 is LGHNA, CDR2 YSLEER, per germline.

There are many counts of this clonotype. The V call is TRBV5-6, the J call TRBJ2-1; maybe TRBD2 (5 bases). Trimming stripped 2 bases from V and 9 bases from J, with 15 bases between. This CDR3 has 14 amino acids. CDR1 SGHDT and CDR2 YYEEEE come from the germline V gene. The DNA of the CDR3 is TGTGCCAGCAGCTTTGGTCATTATCGGGGTGAGCAGTTCTTC. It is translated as CASSFGHYRGEQFF.

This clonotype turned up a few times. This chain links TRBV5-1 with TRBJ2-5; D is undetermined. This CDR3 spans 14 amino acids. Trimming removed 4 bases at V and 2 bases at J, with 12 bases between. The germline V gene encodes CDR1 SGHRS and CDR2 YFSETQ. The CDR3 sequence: CASSPVYQQETQYF. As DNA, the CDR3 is TGCGCCAGCAGCCCTGTGTATCAGCAAGAGACCCAGTACTTC.

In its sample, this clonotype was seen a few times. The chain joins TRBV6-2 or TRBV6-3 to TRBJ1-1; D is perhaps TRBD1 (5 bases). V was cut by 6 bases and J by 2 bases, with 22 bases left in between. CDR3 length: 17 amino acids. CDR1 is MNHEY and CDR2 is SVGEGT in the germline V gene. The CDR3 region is CASRFFVRDALNTEAFF. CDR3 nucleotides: TGTGCCAGCAGATTCTTCGTCCGGGACGCCTTAAACACTGAAGCTTTCTTT.

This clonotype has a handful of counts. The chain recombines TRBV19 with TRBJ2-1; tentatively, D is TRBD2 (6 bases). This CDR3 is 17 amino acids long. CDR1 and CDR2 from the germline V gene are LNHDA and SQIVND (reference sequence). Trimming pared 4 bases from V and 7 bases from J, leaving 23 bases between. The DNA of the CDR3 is TGTGCCAGTAGTACAGCAGTAAGGCTGACTAGTTCAAATGAGCAGTTCTTC. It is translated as CASSTAVRLTSSNEQFF.

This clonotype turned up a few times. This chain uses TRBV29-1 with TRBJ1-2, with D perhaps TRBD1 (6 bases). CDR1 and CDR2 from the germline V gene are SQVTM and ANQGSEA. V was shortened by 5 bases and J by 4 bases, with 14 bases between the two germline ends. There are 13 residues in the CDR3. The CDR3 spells CSVSWTASYGYTF. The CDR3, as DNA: TGCAGCGTTTCTTGGACAGCGAGCTATGGCTACACCTTC.

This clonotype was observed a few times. CDR3 in amino acids: CASSLAGGNTGELFF. CDR3 coding DNA: TGTGCCAGCAGCTTAGCCGGGGGGAACACCGGGGAGCTGTTTTTT. The chain has TRBV7-9 and TRBJ2-2; possible D gene TRBD2, 6 bases. This CDR3 has 15 amino acids. Between the trimmed V and J ends, which lost 0 bases and 1 base, there was a span of 6 bases. Germline CDR1 is SEHNR and CDR2 is FQNEAQ (reference sequence).

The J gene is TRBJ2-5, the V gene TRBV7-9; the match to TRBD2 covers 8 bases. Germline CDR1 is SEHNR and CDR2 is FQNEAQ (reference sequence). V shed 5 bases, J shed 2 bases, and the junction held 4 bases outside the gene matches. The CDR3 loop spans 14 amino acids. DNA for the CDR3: TGTGCCAGCAGCGCCGGGACTAGTCAAGAGACCCAGTACTTC. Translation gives CASSAGTSQETQYF.

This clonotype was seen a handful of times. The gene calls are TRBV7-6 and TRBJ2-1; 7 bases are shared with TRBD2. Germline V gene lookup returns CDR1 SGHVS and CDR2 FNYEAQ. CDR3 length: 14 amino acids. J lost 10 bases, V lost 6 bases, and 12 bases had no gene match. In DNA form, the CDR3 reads TGTGCCAGCAGGCGCGCGGCGGGGGTGGGGGAGCAGTTCTTC. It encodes CASRRAAGVGEQFF. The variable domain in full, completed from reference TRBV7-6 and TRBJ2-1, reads GAGVSQSPRYKVTKRGQDVALRCDPISGHVSLYWYRQALGQGPEFLTYFNYEAQQDKSGLPNDRFSAERPEGSISTLTIQRTEQRDSAMYRCASRRAAGVGEQFFGPGTRLTVL.

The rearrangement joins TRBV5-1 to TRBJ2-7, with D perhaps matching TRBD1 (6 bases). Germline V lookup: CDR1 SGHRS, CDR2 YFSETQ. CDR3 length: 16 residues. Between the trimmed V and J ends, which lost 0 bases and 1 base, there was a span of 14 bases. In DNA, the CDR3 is TGCGCCAGCAGCTTGGGGTCAGGGGCCCTTTCCTACGAGCAGTACTTC. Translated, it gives CASSLGSGALSYEQYF.

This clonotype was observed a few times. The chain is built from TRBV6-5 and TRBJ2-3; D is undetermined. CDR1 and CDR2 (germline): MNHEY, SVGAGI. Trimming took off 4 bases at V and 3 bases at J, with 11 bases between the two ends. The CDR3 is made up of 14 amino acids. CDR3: CASSSPGPTDTQYF. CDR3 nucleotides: TGTGCCAGCAGTTCCCCTGGGCCAACAGATACGCAGTATTTT.

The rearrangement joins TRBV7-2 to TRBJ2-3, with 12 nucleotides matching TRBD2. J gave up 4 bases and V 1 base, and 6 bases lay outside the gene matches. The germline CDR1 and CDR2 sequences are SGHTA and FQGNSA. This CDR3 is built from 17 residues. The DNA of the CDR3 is TGTGCCAGCAGCTTAGAGCCGACTAGCGGGGGATCAGATACGCAGTATTTT. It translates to CASSLEPTSGGSDTQYF.

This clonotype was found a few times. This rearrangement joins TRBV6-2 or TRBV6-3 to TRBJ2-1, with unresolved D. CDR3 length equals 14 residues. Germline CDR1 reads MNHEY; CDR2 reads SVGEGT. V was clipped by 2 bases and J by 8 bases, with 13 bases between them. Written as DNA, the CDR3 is TGTGCCAGCAGTTACGACGGTCCCCTAGATGAGCAGTTCTTC. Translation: CASSYDGPLDEQFF.

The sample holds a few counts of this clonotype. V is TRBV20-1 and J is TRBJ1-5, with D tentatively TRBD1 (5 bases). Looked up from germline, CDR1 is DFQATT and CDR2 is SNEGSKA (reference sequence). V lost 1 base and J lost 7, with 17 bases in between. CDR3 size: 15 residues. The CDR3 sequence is CSARGVGREGQPQHF. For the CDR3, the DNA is TGCAGTGCTAGAGGGGTCGGCAGGGAGGGCCAGCCCCAGCATTTT.